This TCR beta chain was captured by sequencing in a study of cytomegalovirus exposure and HLA in healthy donors. General study points: Equally common other TCR beta chains were less clonally expanded than HLA-associated ones, a later analysis found.

Points on this clone: Its cognate antigen is unknown.

It was with 60 Vbeta and 13 Jbeta primers that the PCR ran. Clones were read by immunoSEQ multiplex PCR, and TCRdb kept only the in-frame ones, dropping some. The table lists 55,000 to 85,000 clones, roughly 74% of them singletons, with roughly 8% in the top ten. V shed 5 bases, J shed 4 bases, and the junction held 6 bases outside the gene matches. The CDR3 consists of 15 residues. Germline CDR1 and CDR2: MNHNS and SASEGT. The sequenced material came from PBMCs. The V and J genes are TRBV6-1 and TRBJ1-2; 11 positions match TRBD1. This clonotype was obtained from a man between 18 and 35 years old in good health and CMV-seropositive. The CDR3, as DNA: TGTGCCAGCAGTTCCCTGGACAGGGGGCCCTATGGCTACACCTTC. Translating gives CASSSLDRGPYGYTF.